This T cell receptor beta chain was observed in a study of shared clonotypes between healthy human individuals. A word on this clone: As yet, its antigen is unknown.

The CDR3 has 14 amino acids. Germline CDR1 WNHNN, CDR2 SYGVQD (reference sequence). Trimming shortened V by 1 base and J by 6 bases, and 13 bases separated the two germline ends. Overall study findings and caveats: Donors were few, which limited the genetic and exposure-history diversity represented. Clonotypes shared by all four sorted-subset donors had higher generation probabilities than non-shared clonotypes.

CD45RO-negative, CCR7-positively selected cells formed the naive CD8 fraction, excluding terminally differentiated effector memory CD45RA+ cells. Measured with immunoSEQ multiplex PCR; TCRdb has only the in-frame clones, and not every one. The profile covers about 2 million clones, with less than 95% appearing a single time and approximately 1.2% taken by the ten largest. The chain recombines TRBV10-1 with TRBJ2-7; D possibly corresponds to TRBD1 (6 bases). This clonotype was sampled from a man younger than 35 in good health. The source material was naive CD8+ T cells sorted from blood. For the CDR3, the DNA is TGCGCCAGCAGTGAGTACCAGACAGGATCCGAGCAGTACTTC. Encoded protein: CASSEYQTGSEQYF.